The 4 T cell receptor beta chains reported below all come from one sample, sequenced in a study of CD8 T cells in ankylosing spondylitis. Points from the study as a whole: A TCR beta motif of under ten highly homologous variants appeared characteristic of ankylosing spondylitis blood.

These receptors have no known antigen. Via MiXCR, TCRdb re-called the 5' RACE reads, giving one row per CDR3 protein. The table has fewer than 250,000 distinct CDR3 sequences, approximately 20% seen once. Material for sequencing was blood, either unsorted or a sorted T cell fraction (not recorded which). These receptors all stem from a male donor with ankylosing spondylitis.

CDR3 region: CASRLAYQETQYF. For the CDR3, the DNA is TGTGCCAGCCGACTAGCGTACCAAGAGACCCAGTACTTC. V usage is TRBV6-2 or TRBV6-3 and J usage is TRBJ2-5; 8 bases are a match to TRBD2. V gave up 8 bases and J gave up 0 bases; unmatched junction bases: 2. This CDR3 comprises 13 residues. Per the germline V gene, CDR1 is MNHEY and CDR2 is SVGEGT.

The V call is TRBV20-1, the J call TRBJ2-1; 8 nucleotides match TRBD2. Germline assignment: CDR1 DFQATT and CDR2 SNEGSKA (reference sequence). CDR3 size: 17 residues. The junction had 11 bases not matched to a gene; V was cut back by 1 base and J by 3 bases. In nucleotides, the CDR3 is TGCAGTGCTAGAGCAGTTCCCCGCGGGAGGATCTACAATGAGCAGTTCTTC. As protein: CSARAVPRGRIYNEQFF.

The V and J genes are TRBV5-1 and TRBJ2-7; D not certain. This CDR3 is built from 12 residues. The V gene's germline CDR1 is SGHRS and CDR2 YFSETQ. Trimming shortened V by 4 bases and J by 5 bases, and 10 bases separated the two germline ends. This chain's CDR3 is CASSPLGDEQYF. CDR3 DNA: TGCGCCAGCAGCCCCCTAGGCGACGAGCAGTACTTC.

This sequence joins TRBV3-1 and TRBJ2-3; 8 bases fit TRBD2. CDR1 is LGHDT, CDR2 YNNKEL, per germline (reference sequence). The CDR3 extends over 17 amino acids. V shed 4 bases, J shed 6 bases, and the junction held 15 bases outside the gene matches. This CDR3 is CASSPRGGLAVPDTQYF. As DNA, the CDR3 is TGTGCCAGCAGCCCAAGGGGAGGACTAGCAGTTCCCGATACGCAGTATTTT.